This T cell receptor beta chain was identified during a study of cytomegalovirus exposure and HLA in healthy donors. Only in-frame clones appear in the TCRdb table, and some are missing; sequencing was by immunoSEQ multiplex PCR. The profile shows 95,000 to 150,000 clones, about 88% of them singletons. Trimming shortened V by 3 bases and J by 0 bases, and 12 bases separated the two germline ends. Per the germline V gene, CDR1 is SGHVS and CDR2 is FNYEAQ. CDR3 length: 16 residues. Input material: PBMCs. The gene calls are TRBV7-6 and TRBJ2-1; D may be TRBD2 (7 bases). The sequence was obtained from a woman between 18 and 30 years old in good health and CMV-seronegative. CDR3 sequence (DNA): TGTGCCAGCAGCTTCGGGGGGCCGGGCTCCTACAATGAGCAGTTCTTC. This translates into CASSFGGPGSYNEQFF. Variable domain in full (rest from reference TRBV7-6 and TRBJ2-1): GAGVSQSPRYKVTKRGQDVALRCDPISGHVSLYWYRQALGQGPEFLTYFNYEAQQDKSGLPNDRFSAERPEGSISTLTIQRTEQRDSAMYRCASSFGGPGSYNEQFFGPGTRLTVL.